This T cell receptor (beta chain) originates from a study of spatial heterogeneity in lung cancer. Study-wide results and caveats: Alpha chain coverage of tumor T cells was estimated at about 6.3%, and beta chain coverage at 12% to 15%. Expanded intratumoral alpha and beta TCR counts tracked tumor mutation counts.

Described time point: sample taken at primary tumor resection. The input material, whole RNA from tumor, nontumor lung or frozen PBMC, was sequenced unsorted. MiXCR, run by TCRdb on the 5' RACE reads, gives a single entry per CDR3 protein. Altogether 25,000 to 30,000 distinct CDR3 sequences are present, around 7.4% being singletons, with the ten largest covering almost 25%. In regard to this clonotype: Antigen unknown.

V was pared by 2 bases and J by 2 bases, with 6 bases of the junction left unmatched. The CDR3 consists of 16 residues. In germline, CDR1 is SEHNR, CDR2 FQNEAQ (reference sequence). Sequencing used lung tumor tissue, obtained at surgery. The J gene is TRBJ2-1, the V gene TRBV7-9; TRBD2 matches at 7 bases. This receptor was identified in a male donor with early-stage non-small cell lung cancer. CDR3 amino acids: CASSLFGTTAYNEQFF. CDR3 DNA sequence: TGTGCCAGCAGCTTATTCGGGACTACGGCCTACAATGAGCAGTTCTTC.